The 15 T cell receptor beta chains in this list originate from one sample, sequenced in a study of T cell responses to AZD1222 COVID-19 vaccine. Measured with immunoSEQ multiplex PCR; TCRdb has only the in-frame clones, and not every one. This table holds around 140,000 clones, about 89% found once. The sequencing used peripheral blood, collected on day 0 of AZD1222 vaccination. The receptors were gathered from an adult in good health.

The chain has TRBV7-2 and TRBJ2-1; a possible D gene is TRBD1 (5 bases). The ends were cut back, 6 bases at V and 2 bases at J, with 17 bases in the middle. The CDR3 consists of 16 residues. Germline V gene sequence: CDR1 SGHTA, CDR2 FQGNSA. The CDR3 bases are TGTGCCAGCAGTCCCAGGGAATCATACCCCTACAATGAGCAGTTCTTC. As protein: CASSPRESYPYNEQFF.

This chain uses TRBV5-4 with TRBJ2-1; D gene ambiguous. The CDR3 has 13 residues. V was pared by 4 bases and J by 12 bases, with 17 bases between. Germline V gene lookup returns CDR1 SGHNT and CDR2 YYREEE (reference sequence). The DNA of the CDR3 is TGTGCCAGCAGCCCCCCCCGGGCTACTGGGCAGTTCTTC. Its protein product is CASSPPRATGQFF.

The chain carries TRBV19 and TRBJ1-5; D is uncertain. From germline, CDR1 is LNHDA and CDR2 SQIVND (reference sequence). Trimming took 0 bases from V and 1 from J, leaving 7 bases between them. CDR3 length: 15 residues. The CDR3 loop reads CASSIEPRSNQPQHF. CDR3 in DNA: TGTGCCAGTAGTATAGAACCGAGAAGCAATCAGCCCCAGCATTTT.

This chain joins TRBV10-1 and TRBJ1-1; 10 nucleotides align to TRBD1. CDR1 is WNHNN, CDR2 SYGVQD, per germline (reference sequence). The CDR3 length is 16 residues. V was pared by 6 bases and J by 4 bases, with 11 bases of the junction left unmatched. The CDR3 protein is CASRRRGQGPITEAFF. In nucleotides, the CDR3 is TGCGCCAGCAGGCGGCGGGGACAGGGGCCCATCACTGAAGCTTTCTTT.

J is TRBJ1-1 and V is TRBV11-2; 7 bases are a match to TRBD1. Germline values: CDR1 SGHAT, CDR2 FQNNGV. J gave up 10 bases and V 2 bases, and 7 bases lay outside the gene matches. CDR3 length: 13 amino acids. This CDR3 is CASSLSQGVGAFF. CDR3 DNA: TGTGCCAGCAGCTTATCTCAGGGGGTAGGAGCTTTCTTT.

The chain combines TRBV14 with TRBJ1-3; tentative D call: TRBD1 (6 bases). Trimming left V 0 bases short and J 2 bases short, with 11 bases between. There are 16 residues in the CDR3. CDR1 is SGHDN and CDR2 is FVKESK in the germline V gene. DNA for the CDR3: TGTGCCAGCAGCCAAGATGTGCGGGGGCCTGGAAACACCATATATTTT. This gives the protein CASSQDVRGPGNTIYF.

This rearrangement joins TRBV28 to TRBJ1-2; 8 bases line up with TRBD1. The germline V gene has CDR1 MDHEN and CDR2 SYDVKM. V lost 7 bases to trimming and J lost 2 bases; unmatched junction nucleotides: 12. The CDR3 runs to 16 residues. The CDR3: CASKVQGVSINYGYTF. CDR3 bases: TGTGCCAGCAAGGTACAGGGGGTATCTATAAACTATGGCTACACCTTC.

J is TRBJ1-3 and V is TRBV7-2; D ambiguous. With 6 bases removed from V and 9 bases from J, the gap between germline ends came to 15 bases. The CDR3 is made up of 13 amino acids. CDR1 and CDR2 from the germline V gene are SGHTA and FQGNSA. The CDR3 loop reads CASRPRLRSTIYF. In nucleotides, the CDR3 is TGTGCCAGCAGGCCGCGACTCAGATCCACCATATATTTT.

Turning to this clone: A far larger clone is one nucleotide away, so this likely arose from a read error. The rearrangement links TRBV5-4 to TRBJ2-3; D gene uncertain. This CDR3 is built from 12 residues. Germline assignment: CDR1 SGHNT and CDR2 YYREEE (reference sequence). Trimming stripped 4 bases from V and 0 bases from J, with 3 bases between. The CDR3 spells CASSPSTDTQYF. CDR3 coding DNA: TGTGCCAGCAGCCCCAGCACAGATACGCAGTATTTT.

In DNA form, the CDR3 reads TGTGCCAGCAGTATAAAGGAGAACACTGAAGCTTTCTTT. Translation: CASSIKENTEAFF. V usage is TRBV7-9 and J usage is TRBJ1-1, with D unresolved. This CDR3 comprises 13 residues. The germline gives CDR1 SEHNR, CDR2 FQNEAQ (reference sequence). V shed 6 bases and J shed 1 base, with 9 bases lying between them.

A single count supports this clone. J is TRBJ1-1 and V is TRBV19; D possibly corresponds to TRBD1 (5 bases). CDR3 length: 12 residues. Germline assignment: CDR1 LNHDA and CDR2 SQIVND (reference sequence). Trimming removed 9 bases from V and 5 bases from J, with 13 bases in between. CDR3 in DNA: TGTGCCAGCGGGGCAGTGAGAACTGAAGCTTTCTTT. Translated: CASGAVRTEAFF.

The chain has TRBV4-3 and TRBJ1-4; 9 positions agree with TRBD1. The germline V gene has CDR1 LGHNA and CDR2 YSLEER. V shed 2 bases and J 4 bases; nucleotides not matched to a gene: 5. This CDR3 contains 16 residues. In nucleotides, the CDR3 is TGCGCCAGCAGCCAAAGTACAGGGGGCGGTAATGAAAAACTGTTTTTT. Amino acids: CASSQSTGGGNEKLFF.

The V gene is TRBV6-6, the J gene TRBJ2-7, with D tentatively TRBD1 (6 bases). The CDR3 length is 14 residues. The V and J ends lost 5 bases and 3 bases respectively, with 14 bases between them. Germline lookup yields CDR1 MNHNY and CDR2 SVGAGI (reference sequence). CDR3 nucleotides: TGTGCCAGCAGTAGGGGGAGTAGGGACTACGAGCAGTACTTC. Amino acid sequence: CASSRGSRDYEQYF.

The V gene is TRBV27, the J gene TRBJ2-1; D not resolved. Germline CDR1 reads MNHEY; CDR2 reads SMNVEV (reference sequence). V lost 1 base and J lost 5, with 9 bases in between. This CDR3 is built from 14 residues. CDR3 sequence (DNA): TGTGCCAGCAGTTTATTACACACCAACAATGAGCAGTTCTTC. Its protein product is CASSLLHTNNEQFF.

This rearrangement joins TRBV20-1 to TRBJ1-2; unclear D gene. The CDR3 is 10 amino acids. V shed 3 bases and J shed 8 bases, with 7 bases lying between them. Germline V lookup: CDR1 DFQATT, CDR2 SNEGSKA (reference sequence). The CDR3: CSASVEGYTF. The CDR3 nucleotides are TGCAGTGCTAGCGTCGAAGGCTACACCTTC.